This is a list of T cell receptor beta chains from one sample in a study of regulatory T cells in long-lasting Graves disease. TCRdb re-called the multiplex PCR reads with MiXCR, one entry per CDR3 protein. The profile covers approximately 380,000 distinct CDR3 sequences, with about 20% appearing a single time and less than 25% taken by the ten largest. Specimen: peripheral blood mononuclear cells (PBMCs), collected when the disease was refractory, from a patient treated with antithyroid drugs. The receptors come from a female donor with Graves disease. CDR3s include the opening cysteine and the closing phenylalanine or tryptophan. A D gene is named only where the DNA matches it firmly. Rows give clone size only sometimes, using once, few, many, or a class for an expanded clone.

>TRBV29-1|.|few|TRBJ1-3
TGCAGCGCCCGGGATATTGGAAACACCATATATTTT
CSARDIGNTIYF
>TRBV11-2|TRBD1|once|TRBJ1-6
TGTGCCGGCAGCTTAAACAGGGGTTTGAGTTCACCCCTCCACTTT
CAGSLNRGLSSPLHF
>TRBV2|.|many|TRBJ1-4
TGTGCCAGCAACTTTCAGGGTCTCGATGAAAAACTGTTTTTT
CASNFQGLDEKLFF
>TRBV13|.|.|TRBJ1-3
TGTGCCAGCAGCTGGGGACTGGAGACCTCTGGAAACACCATATATTTT
CASSWGLETSGNTIYF
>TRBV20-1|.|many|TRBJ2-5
TGCAGTGCTTGGCTAGCGGGACAGGGAGAGACCCAGTACTTC
CSAWLAGQGETQYF
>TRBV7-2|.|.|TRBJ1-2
TGTGCCAGCAGCCCCCGCTCCGGGACTAACTATGGCTACACCTTC
CASSPRSGTNYGYTF
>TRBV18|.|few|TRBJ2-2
TGTGCCAGCTCACCATTAGGAGGGTCCCACACCGGGGAGCTGTTTTTT
CASSPLGGSHTGELFF
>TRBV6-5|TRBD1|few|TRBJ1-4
TGTGCCAGCAGTTACAGACGGGACAGGGGGATTAATGAAAAACTGTTTTTT
CASSYRRDRGINEKLFF
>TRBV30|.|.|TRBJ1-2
TGTGCCAGGGGCGACCCGAGTTATGGCTACACCTTC
CARGDPSYGYTF
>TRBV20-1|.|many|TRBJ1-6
TGCAGTGCTAGTAAGGACTATAATTCACCCCTCCACTTT
CSASKDYNSPLHF
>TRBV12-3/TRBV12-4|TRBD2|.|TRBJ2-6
TGTGCCAGCAGTTTAGTGACTAGCGGACGCTCTGGGGCCAACGTCCTGACTTTC
CASSLVTSGRSGANVLTF
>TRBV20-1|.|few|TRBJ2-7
TGCAGTGCTAGAGAGACGGGCCCGAGCTCCTACGAGCAGTACTTC
CSARETGPSSYEQYF
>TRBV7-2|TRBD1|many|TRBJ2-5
TGTGCCAGCAGCTACCAGACAGGGGGCAAAGAGACCCAGTACTTC
CASSYQTGGKETQYF
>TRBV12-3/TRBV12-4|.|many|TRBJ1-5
TGTGCCAGCAGTTACGGACAGCTAAATCAGCCCCAGCATTTT
CASSYGQLNQPQHF
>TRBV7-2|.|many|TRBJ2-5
TGTGCCAGCAGCTACGGGGAACGAGAGACCCAGTACTTC
CASSYGERETQYF
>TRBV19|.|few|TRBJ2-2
TGTGCCAGTATCTCACAGGGGGGGATCGCGAACACCGGGGAGCTGTTTTTT
CASISQGGIANTGELFF
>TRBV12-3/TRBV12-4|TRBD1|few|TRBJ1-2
TGTGCCAGCAGTTCCGGACAGGGTGGCTACACCTTC
CASSSGQGGYTF
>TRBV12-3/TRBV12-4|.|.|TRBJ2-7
TGTGCCAGCAGTTTGGCGGGACCGACCGGAGAGCAGTACTTC
CASSLAGPTGEQYF
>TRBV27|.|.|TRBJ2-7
TGTGCCAGCAGTTTATGGGTCCCCCCGGTGCAGTACTTC
CASSLWVPPVQYF
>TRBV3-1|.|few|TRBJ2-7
TGTGCCAGCAGCCAAGGTGTGGGGGTTTCCTACGAGCAGTACTTC
CASSQGVGVSYEQYF
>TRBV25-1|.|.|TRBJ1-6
TGTGCCAGCAGTGCCCTAACGAGCTCCTATAATTCACCCCTCCACTTT
CASSALTSSYNSPLHF
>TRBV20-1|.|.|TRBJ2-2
TGCAGTGCTGTCACAGGGATCACCGGGGAGCTGTTTTTT
CSAVTGITGELFF
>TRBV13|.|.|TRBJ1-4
TGTGTCAGCACCGCAGGGTACGCGGGTGAAAAACTGTTTTTT
CVSTAGYAGEKLFF
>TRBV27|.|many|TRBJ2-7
TGTGCCAGCAGTTTCGGAGGGGCCGATGTCGAGCAGTACTTC
CASSFGGADVEQYF
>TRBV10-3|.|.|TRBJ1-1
TGTGCCATCAGTTTTACAGGGTTCGGCACTGAAGCTTTCTTT
CAISFTGFGTEAFF
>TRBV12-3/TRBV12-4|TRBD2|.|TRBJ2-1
TGTGCCAGCAATGGCGGAGAAGCGGGAGGGAGCTCCTACAATGAGCAGTTCTTC
CASNGGEAGGSSYNEQFF
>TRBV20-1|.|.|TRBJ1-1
TGCGGTGCTAGGCATGGGGCAGGCACTGAAGCTTTCTTT
CGARHGAGTEAFF
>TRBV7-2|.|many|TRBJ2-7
TGTGCCAGCAGCTTAGTAGGGCACGAGCAGTACTTC
CASSLVGHEQYF
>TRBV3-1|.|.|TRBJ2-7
TGTGCCAGCAGCCAATTCCCGAGCTCCTACGAGCAGTACTTC
CASSQFPSSYEQYF
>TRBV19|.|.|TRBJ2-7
TGTGCCAGTAGCTTTGACAACTCCTACGAGCAGTACTTC
CASSFDNSYEQYF
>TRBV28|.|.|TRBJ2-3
TGTGCCAGCAGTTTAAGTAGCGGAGTAACAGATACGCAGTATTTT
CASSLSSGVTDTQYF
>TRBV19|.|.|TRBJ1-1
TGTGCCAGTAGCCCCTCGGCCTATAGGGCTTTCTTT
CASSPSAYRAFF
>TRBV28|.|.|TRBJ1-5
TGTGCCTGCAGTCCAGGGTATAGCAATCAGCCCCAGCATTTT
CACSPGYSNQPQHF
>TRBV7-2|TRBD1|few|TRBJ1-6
TGTGCCAGCAGCTTAGCGGGGACAGGGGTGAGTTCACCCCTCCACTTT
CASSLAGTGVSSPLHF
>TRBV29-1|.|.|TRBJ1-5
TGCAGCGTTGCGGCTGGGTTGAATCAGCCCCAGCATTTT
CSVAAGLNQPQHF
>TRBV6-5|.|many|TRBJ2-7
TGTGCCAGCAGTTTTGGATCCATCGGAGAGGTCGAGCAGTACTTC
CASSFGSIGEVEQYF
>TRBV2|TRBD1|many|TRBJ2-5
TGTGCCAGCAGTTCCGGGACAGGGGTTGGTTGGGAGACCCAGTACTTC
CASSSGTGVGWETQYF
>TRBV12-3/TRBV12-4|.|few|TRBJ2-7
TGTGCCAGCAGTTCGGTCCACGAGCAGTACTTC
CASSSVHEQYF
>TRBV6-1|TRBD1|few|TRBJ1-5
TGTGCCAGCATCTCGGGACAGGGGTATGGACAGCCCCAGCATTTT
CASISGQGYGQPQHF
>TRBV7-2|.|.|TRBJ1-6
TGTGCCAGCAGCGTTCTGACATCCTATAATTCACCCCTCCACTTT
CASSVLTSYNSPLHF
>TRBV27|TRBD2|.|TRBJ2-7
TGTGCCAGCAGTTCTTTAGCGGGAGGCTTCGCGCAGTACTTC
CASSSLAGGFAQYF
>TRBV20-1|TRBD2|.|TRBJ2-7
TGCAGTGCAATGCTAGCGGGCTACGAGCAGTACTTC
CSAMLAGYEQYF
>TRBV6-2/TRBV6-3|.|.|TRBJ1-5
TGTGCCAGCAGTGACCGAGGGTTGGCTCAGCCCCAGCATTTT
CASSDRGLAQPQHF
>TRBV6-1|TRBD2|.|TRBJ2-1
TGTGCCAGCAGGGGCGCTAGCGGAGATTACAATGAGCAGTTCTTC
CASRGASGDYNEQFF
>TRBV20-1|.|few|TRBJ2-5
TGCAGTGCTAACGCAATCCGGGACCCCGGAGGAGAGACCCAGTACTTC
CSANAIRDPGGETQYF
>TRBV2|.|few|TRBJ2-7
TGTGCCAGCAGTTGGGGGACACCAGGACCCTACGAGCAGTACTTC
CASSWGTPGPYEQYF
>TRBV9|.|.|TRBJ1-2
TGTGCCAGCAGCGCCCGGGGCTATGGCTACACCTTC
CASSARGYGYTF